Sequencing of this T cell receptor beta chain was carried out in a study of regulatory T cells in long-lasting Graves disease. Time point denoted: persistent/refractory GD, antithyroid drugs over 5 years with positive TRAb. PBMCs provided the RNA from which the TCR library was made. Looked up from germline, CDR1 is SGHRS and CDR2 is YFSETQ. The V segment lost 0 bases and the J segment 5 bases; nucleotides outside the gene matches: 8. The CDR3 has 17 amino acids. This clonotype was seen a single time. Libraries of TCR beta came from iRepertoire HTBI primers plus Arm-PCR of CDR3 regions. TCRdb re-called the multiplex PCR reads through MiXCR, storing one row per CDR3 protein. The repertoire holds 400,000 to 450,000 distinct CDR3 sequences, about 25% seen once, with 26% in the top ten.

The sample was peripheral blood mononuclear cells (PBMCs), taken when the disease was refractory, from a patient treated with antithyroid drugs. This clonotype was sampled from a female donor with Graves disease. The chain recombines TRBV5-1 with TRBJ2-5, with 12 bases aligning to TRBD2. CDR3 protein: CASSLGTSGTPAETQYF. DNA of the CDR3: TGCGCCAGCAGCTTGGGGACTAGCGGGACGCCGGCGGAGACCCAGTACTTC.